Each of the 30 T cell receptor beta chains below was sequenced from the same sample in a study of CD4+ T cells in melanoma. The method was immunoSEQ multiplex PCR; TCRdb's version includes in-frame clones alone and lacks a portion of them. This table holds over 100,000 clones, around 92% found once. The sample was peripheral blood. These receptors originate from a human donor with melanoma.

This chain connects TRBV7-2 to TRBJ1-5, with D maybe TRBD1 (5 bases). The CDR3 is 15 amino acids. V lost 1 base and J 4 bases, leaving 11 bases between the germline ends. CDR1 is SGHTA and CDR2 is FQGNSA in the germline V gene. The DNA for the CDR3 is TGTGCCAGCAGCTTAGACCGGGGCGGGAATCAGCCCCAGCATTTT. Amino acids: CASSLDRGGNQPQHF.

V is TRBV19 and J is TRBJ1-5; D gene uncertain. With 0 bases removed from V and 7 bases from J, the gap between germline ends came to 10 bases. Per germline, CDR1 LNHDA and CDR2 SQIVND (reference sequence). CDR3 length: 14 amino acids. CDR3 region: CASSIDPVGQPQHF. Written as DNA, the CDR3 is TGTGCCAGTAGTATAGACCCAGTGGGGCAGCCCCAGCATTTT.

This clone was counted only a few times. The chain recombines TRBV6-1 with TRBJ2-7, with D tentatively TRBD1 (7 bases). CDR3 length: 14 residues. Germline V gene sequence: CDR1 MNHNS, CDR2 SASEGT. Trimming shortened V by 6 bases and J by 3 bases, and 15 bases separated the two germline ends. CDR3 nucleotide sequence: TGTGCCAGCAGCAATCGGCGGGACAGCTACGAGCAGTACTTC. This codes for CASSNRRDSYEQYF.

V gene TRBV18 combines with J gene TRBJ2-2, with 9 bases fitting TRBD2. The CDR3 extends over 18 amino acids. Germline trimming cut 6 bases from V and 4 bases from J; bases unmatched to any gene: 15. Germline V gene lookup returns CDR1 KGHSH and CDR2 LQKENI. As DNA, the CDR3 is TGTGCCAGCTCGACTGGGACGTACAGCGGGAGGTTCACCGGGGAGCTGTTTTTT. This translates into CASSTGTYSGRFTGELFF. Full variable domain (rest looked up from reference TRBV18 and TRBJ2-2): NAGVMQNPRHLVRRRGQEARLRCSPMKGHSHVYWYRQLPEEGLKFMVYLQKENIIDESGMPKERFSAEFPKEGPSILRIQQVVRGDSAAYFCASSTGTYSGRFTGELFFGEGSRLTVL.

V is TRBV7-2 and J is TRBJ2-7; the D gene is possibly TRBD2 (6 bases). The CDR3 extends over 15 amino acids. V was shortened by 0 bases and J by 3 bases, with 12 bases between the two germline ends. Germline values: CDR1 SGHTA, CDR2 FQGNSA. The CDR3 spells CASSLAPGLGYEQYF. The CDR3 coding sequence is TGTGCCAGCAGCTTAGCCCCGGGACTGGGCTACGAGCAGTACTTC.

This chain uses TRBV10-3 with TRBJ2-5; 7 bases map to TRBD1. CDR3 length: 16 amino acids. Per germline, CDR1 ENHRY and CDR2 SYGVKD. The V and J ends lost 3 bases and 2 bases, in that order; junction bases with no gene match: 9. The CDR3 bases are TGTGCCATCAGTGAAGGGCTACGACAGGGACAAGAGACCCAGTACTTC. Amino acids: CAISEGLRQGQETQYF.

The gene calls are TRBV28 and TRBJ1-2; no definite D call. The germline V and J ends were trimmed by 1 base and 3 bases, with 3 bases remaining between them. The CDR3 is 12 residues long. Per the germline V gene, CDR1 is MDHEN and CDR2 is SYDVKM. The CDR3 coding sequence is TGTGCCAGCAGTTTATTGGACTATGGCTACACCTTC. Translating gives CASSLLDYGYTF.

The genes are TRBV6-5 and TRBJ1-2; D is unclear. This CDR3 spans 11 amino acids. Germline V lookup: CDR1 MNHEY, CDR2 SVGAGI. V lost 10 bases, J lost 8 bases, and 14 bases lay in between. The CDR3 loop reads CATGRARGYTF. CDR3 DNA: TGTGCCACGGGGAGGGCGCGGGGCTACACCTTC.

V usage is TRBV7-2 and J usage is TRBJ2-5; D is possibly TRBD1 or TRBD2 (5 bases each). CDR3 length: 13 amino acids. Trimming shortened V by 2 bases and J by 4 bases, and 8 bases separated the two germline ends. Germline V gene data show CDR1 as SGHTA and CDR2 as FQGNSA. The chain's CDR3 is CASSLYGGETQYF. CDR3 nucleotides: TGTGCCAGCAGCTTATATGGGGGAGAGACCCAGTACTTC.

The V call is TRBV7-2, the J call TRBJ2-1, with 8 bases fitting TRBD2. The CDR3 covers 15 residues. Germline CDR1 reads SGHTA; CDR2 reads FQGNSA. The J segment lost 5 bases and the V segment lost 5 bases, leaving 8 bases of the junction unmatched. The CDR3 loop is CASSPPSSGNNEQFF. CDR3 sequence (DNA): TGTGCCAGCAGCCCCCCTAGTAGCGGGAACAATGAGCAGTTCTTC.

CDR3 DNA: TGTGCCAGCAGCCAATCCACAGGGGGAGAGCAGTACTTC. It encodes CASSQSTGGEQYF. This chain connects TRBV4-2 to TRBJ2-7; TRBD1 agrees at 8 bases. V shed 2 bases, J shed 7 bases, and the junction held 4 bases outside the gene matches. CDR1 is LGHNA and CDR2 is YNFKEQ in the germline V gene. CDR3 size: 13 residues.

This clone was observed a handful of times. The CDR3 sequence is CASSSQVSSYEQYF. The DNA of the CDR3 is TGTGCCAGTAGCAGTCAGGTTTCCTCCTACGAGCAGTACTTC. The chain joins TRBV19 to TRBJ2-7; D gene ambiguous. V was cut by 6 bases and J by 0 bases, with 12 bases left in between. CDR1 and CDR2 (germline): LNHDA, SQIVND (reference sequence). The CDR3 covers 14 residues.

The J gene is TRBJ1-2, the V gene TRBV28, with a possible D match to TRBD1 (5 bases). CDR3 length: 15 amino acids. Trimming took off 5 bases at V and 5 bases at J, with 18 bases between the two ends. Per the germline V gene, CDR1 is MDHEN and CDR2 is SYDVKM. The CDR3 nucleotides are TGTGCCAGCAGTCCAGGGACCGTCTGGGGGTATGGCTACACCTTC. Translation: CASSPGTVWGYGYTF.

The chain combines TRBV28 with TRBJ1-2; the match to TRBD1 covers 7 bases. The germline CDR1 and CDR2 sequences are MDHEN and SYDVKM. This CDR3 is 14 amino acids long. The junction had 9 bases not matched to a gene; V was cut back by 4 bases and J by 7 bases. CDR3 in amino acids: CASSSRQGLSGYTF. The DNA for the CDR3 is TGTGCCAGCAGTTCCCGACAGGGCTTAAGTGGCTACACCTTC.

This clone was picked up a small number of times. The chain joins TRBV7-9 to TRBJ2-1; the D gene is possibly TRBD1 (5 bases). This CDR3 is 15 amino acids long. V was clipped by 5 bases and J by 9 bases, with 20 bases between them. Germline-derived CDR1 and CDR2 are SEHNR and FQNEAQ (reference sequence). For the CDR3, the DNA is TGTGCCAGCAGCCGTATGATGGGGCTAGGATCTGAGCAGTTCTTC. Residues: CASSRMMGLGSEQFF.

This rearrangement joins TRBV25-1 to TRBJ1-4, with D possibly TRBD1 on 6 matching bases. V gave up 8 bases and J gave up 6 bases, with 13 bases separating them. This CDR3 contains 13 residues. Per germline, CDR1 MGHDK and CDR2 SYGVNS. In DNA, the CDR3 is TGTGCCAGCGCTCGGGGGGCGGATGAAAAACTGTTTTTT. Its translation: CASARGADEKLFF.

The CDR3 loop is CAAGTGDNSPLHF. CDR3 nucleotides: TGTGCCGCCGGGACAGGTGATAATTCACCCCTCCACTTT. The rearrangement joins TRBV10-3 to TRBJ1-6; 8 bases agree with TRBD1. V shed 11 bases and J 5 bases; nucleotides not matched to a gene: 5. Germline V gives CDR1 ENHRY, CDR2 SYGVKD. There are 13 residues in the CDR3.

Here the CDR3 DNA reads TGTGCCAGCAACTTGGTGGGCAGTTTGAACACCGGGGAGCTGTTTTTT. It is translated as CASNLVGSLNTGELFF. The chain carries TRBV7-9 and TRBJ2-2; D is unresolved. CDR1 and CDR2 from the germline V gene are SEHNR and FQNEAQ (reference sequence). The CDR3 is made up of 16 amino acids. V was trimmed by 7 bases and J by 1 base, leaving 16 bases between them. Full variable domain (remainder filled in from reference TRBV7-9 and TRBJ2-2): DTGVSQNPRHKITKRGQNVTFRCDPISEHNRLYWYRQTLGQGPEFLTYFQNEAQLEKSRLLSDRFSAERPKGSFSTLEIQRTEQGDSAMYLCASNLVGSLNTGELFFGEGSRLTVL.

J is TRBJ2-7 and V is TRBV5-8, with D possibly being TRBD1 (6 bases). The CDR3 consists of 13 residues. In germline, CDR1 is SGHTS, CDR2 YDEGEE. Trimming cost V 4 bases and J 3 bases, with 11 bases left between them. CDR3 DNA sequence: TGTGCCAGCAGCAATATGGACAGCTACGAGCAGTACTTC. It codes for CASSNMDSYEQYF.

The chain combines TRBV27 with TRBJ2-7; weak D call: TRBD1 (6 bases). Germline CDR1 MNHEY, CDR2 SMNVEV (reference sequence). The ends were cut back, 2 bases at V and 5 bases at J, with 10 bases in the middle. The length of the CDR3 is 13 residues. CDR3 protein: CASSLGQSHEQYF. The DNA of the CDR3 is TGTGCCAGCAGTTTAGGACAGTCCCACGAGCAGTACTTC.

The chain is built from TRBV25-1 and TRBJ1-2; D not certain. Germline V gene sequence: CDR1 MGHDK, CDR2 SYGVNS. Trimming took 0 bases from V and 3 from J, leaving 14 bases between them. This CDR3 region has 16 residues. CDR3 loop: CASSEYDHPGDYGYTF. The DNA of the CDR3 is TGTGCCAGCAGTGAATACGACCACCCTGGAGACTATGGCTACACCTTC.

The gene calls are TRBV2 and TRBJ2-3; 7 bases line up with TRBD1. Trimming cost V 7 bases and J 3 bases; bases outside gene matches: 4. The length of the CDR3 is 13 residues. Germline values: CDR1 SNHLY, CDR2 FYNNEI. The CDR3 DNA reads as TGTGCCAGCAAGGAACAGGGGACAGATACGCAGTATTTT. It specifies CASKEQGTDTQYF. Full variable domain (rest looked up from reference TRBV2 and TRBJ2-3): EPEVTQTPSHQVTQMGQEVILRCVPISNHLYFYWYRQILGQKVEFLVSFYNNEISEKSEIFDDQFSVERPDGSNFTLKIRSTKLEDSAMYFCASKEQGTDTQYFGPGTRLTVL.

The V call is TRBV5-1, the J call TRBJ2-3; the D is unclear. This CDR3 has 13 residues. The germline gives CDR1 SGHRS, CDR2 YFSETQ. Trimming stripped 7 bases from V and 5 bases from J, with 14 bases between. DNA for the CDR3: TGCGCCAGCGAACCACCCAGTCAAGATACGCAGTATTTT. As protein: CASEPPSQDTQYF.

This chain links TRBV9 with TRBJ2-1; D gene uncertain. Between the trimmed V and J ends, which lost 4 bases and 6 bases, there was a span of 8 bases. The CDR3 sequence is 12 residues long. Germline values: CDR1 SGDLS, CDR2 YYNGEE. The chain's CDR3 is CASSPQFNEQFF. Written as DNA, the CDR3 is TGTGCCAGCAGCCCTCAATTCAATGAGCAGTTCTTC.

The chain recombines TRBV4-3 with TRBJ1-6, with D tentatively TRBD1 (6 bases). Germline lookup yields CDR1 LGHNA and CDR2 YSLEER. V gave up 0 bases and J gave up 7 bases, with 13 bases separating them. The CDR3 has 16 amino acids. In DNA form, the CDR3 reads TGCGCCAGCAGCCAAGATCGAGGGGGAGGAAATTCACCCCTCCACTTT. The encoded protein is CASSQDRGGGNSPLHF.

This chain uses TRBV29-1 with TRBJ2-7; D is possibly TRBD1 (6 bases). Trimming removed 5 bases at V and 2 bases at J, with 13 bases between. The germline gives CDR1 SQVTM, CDR2 ANQGSEA. The CDR3 sequence is 13 residues long. CDR3 protein: CSVRTVDTYEQYF. DNA for the CDR3: TGCAGCGTTCGGACAGTGGATACCTACGAGCAGTACTTC.

The gene calls are TRBV5-1 and TRBJ2-3, with D possibly TRBD1 on 5 matching bases. V was shortened by 5 bases and J by 3 bases, with 13 bases between the two germline ends. CDR3 size: 14 residues. Germline assignment: CDR1 SGHRS and CDR2 YFSETQ. The CDR3: CASRAVGVTDTQYF. DNA of the CDR3: TGCGCCAGCAGAGCAGTAGGGGTGACAGATACGCAGTATTTT. Full variable domain (missing parts from reference TRBV5-1 and TRBJ2-3): KAGVTQTPRYLIKTRGQQVTLSCSPISGHRSVSWYQQTPGQGLQFLFEYFSETQRNKGNFPGRFSGRQFSNSRSEMNVSTLELGDSALYLCASRAVGVTDTQYFGPGTRLTVL.

The chain joins TRBV7-2 to TRBJ2-3; D gene unclear. The CDR3 runs 12 residues. Looked up from germline, CDR1 is SGHTA and CDR2 is FQGNSA. V was pared by 5 bases and J by 7 bases, with 10 bases between. For the CDR3, the DNA is TGTGCCAGCAGCGGCGATGGTTATACGCAGTATTTT. It yields the protein CASSGDGYTQYF.

The chain is built from TRBV19 and TRBJ2-3; 11 nucleotides align to TRBD2. After removal of 6 bases from V and 2 bases from J, the junction contained 7 bases not matched to a gene. Germline-derived CDR1 and CDR2 are LNHDA and SQIVND (reference sequence). The CDR3 contains 16 residues. CDR3 sequence reads: CASRKLAGESTDTQYF. The DNA for the CDR3 is TGTGCCAGTAGGAAACTAGCGGGGGAATCCACAGATACGCAGTATTTT.

This clone was counted only a few times. V usage is TRBV19 and J usage is TRBJ1-2, with TRBD1 matching over 8 bases. Germline CDR1 is LNHDA and CDR2 is SQIVND (reference sequence). There are 13 residues in the CDR3. J gave up 4 bases and V 8 bases, and 6 bases lay outside the gene matches. CDR3 amino acids: CASGQGAFYGYTF. CDR3 DNA: TGTGCCAGTGGACAGGGCGCGTTCTATGGCTACACCTTC.